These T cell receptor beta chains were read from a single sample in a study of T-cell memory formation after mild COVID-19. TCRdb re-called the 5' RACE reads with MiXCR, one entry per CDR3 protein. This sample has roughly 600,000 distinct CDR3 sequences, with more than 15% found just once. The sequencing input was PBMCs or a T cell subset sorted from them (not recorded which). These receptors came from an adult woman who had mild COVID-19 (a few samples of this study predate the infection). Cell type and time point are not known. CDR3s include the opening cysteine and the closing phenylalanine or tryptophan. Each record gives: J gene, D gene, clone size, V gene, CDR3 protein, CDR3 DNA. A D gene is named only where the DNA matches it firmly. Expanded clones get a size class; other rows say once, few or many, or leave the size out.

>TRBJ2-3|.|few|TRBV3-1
CASSQDGQLTDTQYF
TGTGCCAGCAGCCAAGACGGGCAGCTCACAGATACGCAGTATTTT
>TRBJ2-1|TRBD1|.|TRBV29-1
CSVTGDNEQFF
TGCAGCGTGACAGGGGACAATGAGCAGTTCTTC
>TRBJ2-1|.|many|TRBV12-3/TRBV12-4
CASSSIRNEQFF
TGTGCCAGCAGTTCGATAAGAAATGAGCAGTTCTTC
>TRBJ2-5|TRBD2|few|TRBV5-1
CASSVAGVQETQYF
TGCGCCAGCAGCGTAGCGGGGGTCCAAGAGACCCAGTACTTC
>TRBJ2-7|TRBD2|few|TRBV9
CASSPRGEVLHEQYF
TGTGCCAGCAGCCCCCGGGGGGAAGTCCTCCACGAGCAGTACTTC
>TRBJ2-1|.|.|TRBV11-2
CASSFYRNEQFF
TGTGCCAGCAGCTTCTACCGCAATGAGCAGTTCTTC
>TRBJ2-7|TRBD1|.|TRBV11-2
CASSPRTGSSYEQYF
TGTGCCAGCAGCCCCAGGACAGGGAGCTCCTACGAGCAGTACTTC
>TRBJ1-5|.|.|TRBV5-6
CASSRTGASNQPQHF
TGTGCCAGCAGCCGAACTGGGGCAAGCAATCAGCCCCAGCATTTT
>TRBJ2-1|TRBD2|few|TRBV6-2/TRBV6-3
CASRSKVGAGSSYNEQFF
TGTGCCAGCAGGAGTAAGGTCGGAGCGGGGTCCTCCTACAATGAGCAGTTCTTC
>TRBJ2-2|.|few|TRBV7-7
CASASTANTGELFF
TGTGCTAGCGCATCGACAGCGAACACCGGGGAGCTGTTTTTT
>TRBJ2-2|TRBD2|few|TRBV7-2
CASSTRTSGELFF
TGTGCCAGCAGCACCCGGACTAGCGGGGAGCTGTTTTTT
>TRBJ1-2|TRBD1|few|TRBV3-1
CASSPRTGYYGYTF
TGTGCCAGCAGCCCGAGGACAGGATACTATGGCTACACCTTC
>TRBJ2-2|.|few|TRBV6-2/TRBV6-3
CASSYRGLHTGELFF
TGTGCCAGCAGTTATAGAGGTTTGCACACCGGGGAGCTGTTTTTT
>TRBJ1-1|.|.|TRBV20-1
CSARDRTGMNTEAFF
TGCAGTGCTAGAGATAGAACGGGAATGAACACTGAAGCTTTCTTT
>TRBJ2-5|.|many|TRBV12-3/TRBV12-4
CASSLMETQYF
TGTGCCAGCAGTTTAATGGAGACCCAGTACTTC
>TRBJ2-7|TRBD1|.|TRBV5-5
CASSLADRDTYEQYF
TGTGCCAGCAGCTTGGCGGACAGGGACACCTACGAGCAGTACTTC
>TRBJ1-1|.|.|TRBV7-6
CASSHTAGVEAFF
TGTGCCAGCAGCCACACGGCAGGGGTTGAAGCTTTCTTT
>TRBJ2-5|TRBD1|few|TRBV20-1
CSAVQGAEETQYF
TGCAGTGCTGTACAGGGGGCCGAAGAGACCCAGTACTTC
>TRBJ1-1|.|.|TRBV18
CASSPLPPGNTEAFF
TGTGCCAGCTCACCACTTCCCCCGGGGAACACTGAAGCTTTCTTT
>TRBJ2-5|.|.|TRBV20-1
CSASGRGSGETQYF
TGCAGTGCTAGCGGCAGGGGTAGCGGTGAGACCCAGTACTTC
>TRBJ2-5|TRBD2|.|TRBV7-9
CASSSTLAGGGETQYF
TGTGCCAGCAGCTCCACCTTAGCGGGAGGGGGAGAGACCCAGTACTTC
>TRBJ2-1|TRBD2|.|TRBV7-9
CASSSGLDKEQFF
TGTGCCAGCAGCTCGGGACTAGACAAGGAGCAGTTCTTC
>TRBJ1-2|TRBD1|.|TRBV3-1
CASRDRVYGYTF
TGTGCCAGCCGGGACAGGGTTTATGGCTACACCTTC
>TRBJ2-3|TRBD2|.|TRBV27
CASSLFSGGPKDTQYF
TGTGCCAGCAGTTTATTTTCGGGGGGGCCGAAGGATACGCAGTATTTT
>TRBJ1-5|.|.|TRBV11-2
CASSLDAVEGTAHQPQHF
TGTGCCAGCAGCTTAGATGCTGTAGAAGGGACGGCGCATCAGCCCCAGCATTTT
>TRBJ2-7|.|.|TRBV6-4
CASIISGRKLAYEQYF
TGTGCCAGCATCATAAGTGGACGGAAACTGGCCTACGAGCAGTACTTC
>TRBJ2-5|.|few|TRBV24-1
CATSEGGLSGETQYF
TGTGCCACCAGTGAAGGTGGGTTGTCCGGAGAGACCCAGTACTTC
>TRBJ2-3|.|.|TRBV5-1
CASGTGEGEDTQYF
TGCGCCAGCGGGACGGGCGAGGGCGAAGATACGCAGTATTTT
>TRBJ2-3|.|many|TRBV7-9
CASSLAGGDTQYF
TGTGCCAGCAGCTTAGCGGGAGGAGATACGCAGTATTTT
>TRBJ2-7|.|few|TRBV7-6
CASSETYLSSYEQYF
TGTGCCAGCAGCGAGACCTACCTAAGCTCCTACGAGCAGTACTTC
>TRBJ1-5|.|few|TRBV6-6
CASSYSGAEPQHF
TGTGCCAGCAGTTACTCAGGGGCCGAGCCCCAGCATTTT
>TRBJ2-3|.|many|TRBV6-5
CASRGGGTDTQYF
TGTGCCAGCAGAGGGGGGGGCACAGATACGCAGTATTTT
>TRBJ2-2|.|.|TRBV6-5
CASREYPRRVSNTGELFF
TGTGCCAGCAGAGAATACCCTCGGAGGGTCTCGAACACCGGGGAGCTGTTTTTT
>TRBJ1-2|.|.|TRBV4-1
CASSQEWTRGGYTF
TGCGCCAGCAGCCAAGAATGGACAAGGGGTGGCTACACCTTC
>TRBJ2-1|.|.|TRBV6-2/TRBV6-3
CASSYPYNEQFF
TGTGCCAGCAGTTATCCCTACAATGAGCAGTTCTTC
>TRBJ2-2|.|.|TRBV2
CASRRGQTNTGELFF
TGTGCCAGCAGGCGGGGACAGACAAACACCGGGGAGCTGTTTTTT
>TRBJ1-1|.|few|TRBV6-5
CASSYQPTGNTEAFF
TGTGCCAGCAGTTACCAACCTACAGGGAACACTGAAGCTTTCTTT
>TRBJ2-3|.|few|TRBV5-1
CASSPAPRYTDTQYF
TGCGCCAGCAGCCCGGCCCCCAGGTACACAGATACGCAGTATTTT
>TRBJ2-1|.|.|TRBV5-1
CASSLYTREPLNEQFF
TGCGCCAGCAGCTTGTATACTCGGGAGCCACTCAATGAGCAGTTCTTC
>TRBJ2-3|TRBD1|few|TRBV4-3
CASSQVTTGVTDTQYF
TGCGCCAGCAGCCAAGTTACGACAGGGGTCACAGATACGCAGTATTTT
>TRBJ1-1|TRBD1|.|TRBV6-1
CASSLGPGGSTEAFF
TGTGCCAGCAGCCTAGGGCCAGGGGGATCTACTGAAGCTTTCTTT